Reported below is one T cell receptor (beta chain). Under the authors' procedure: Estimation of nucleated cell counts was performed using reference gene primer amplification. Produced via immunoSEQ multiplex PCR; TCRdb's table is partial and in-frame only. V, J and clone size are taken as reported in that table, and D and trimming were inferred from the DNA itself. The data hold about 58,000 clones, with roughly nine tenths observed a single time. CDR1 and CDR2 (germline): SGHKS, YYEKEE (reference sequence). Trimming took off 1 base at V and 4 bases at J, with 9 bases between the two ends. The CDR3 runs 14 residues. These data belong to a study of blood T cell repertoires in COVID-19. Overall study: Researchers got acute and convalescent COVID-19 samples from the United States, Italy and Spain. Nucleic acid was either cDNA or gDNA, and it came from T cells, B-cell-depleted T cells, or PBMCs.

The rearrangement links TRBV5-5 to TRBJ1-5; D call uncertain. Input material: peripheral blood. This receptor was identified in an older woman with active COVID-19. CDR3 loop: CASSLRTGNQPQHF. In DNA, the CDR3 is TGTGCCAGCAGCTTGAGGACGGGGAATCAGCCCCAGCATTTT.